This T cell receptor beta chain was documented in a study of shared clonotypes between healthy human individuals. Study overall: Each donor's CD8 memory used one plate, CD8 naive two, each CD4 subset three. Whole-study findings and limits: Clonotypes shared by all four sorted-subset donors had higher generation probabilities than non-shared clonotypes.

Only in-frame clones appear in the TCRdb table, and some are missing; sequencing was by immunoSEQ multiplex PCR. This table has over a million clones, 95% to 99% appearing once. In the case of this clone: Its antigen is unidentified.

This CDR3 spans 13 amino acids. After removal of 4 bases from V and 5 bases from J, the junction contained 4 bases not matched to a gene. Germline values: CDR1 SGDLS, CDR2 YYNGEE. The TCR comes from a man under 40 in good health. The chain couples TRBV9 to TRBJ2-5; 8 bases agree with TRBD2. The sample consisted of naive CD4+ T cells sorted from blood. The subset was: CD45RA+ positively selected. In DNA form, the CDR3 reads TGTGCCAGCAGCCTAAGCGGGAGTGAGACCCAGTACTTC. Amino acids: CASSLSGSETQYF.